Each of the 21 T cell receptor beta chains below was sequenced from the same sample in a study of T cells in pancreatic ductal adenocarcinoma. Surgery without prior neoadjuvant therapy was the treatment of the selected pancreatic ductal adenocarcinoma patients. Profiled with immunoSEQ multiplex PCR; TCRdb holds only in-frame clones, not every one. The sample shows 100,000 or so clones, 90% to 95% of them seen only once. Sequencing input: PBMCs. The receptors shown here come from a human donor with pancreatic ductal adenocarcinoma.

The J gene is TRBJ1-2, the V gene TRBV4-1; no definite D call. Trimming left V 1 base short and J 0 bases short, with 9 bases between. Germline lookup yields CDR1 MGHRA and CDR2 YSYEKL. The CDR3 is 15 residues long. The CDR3 sequence is CASSQAEGSNYGYTF. Here the CDR3 DNA reads TGCGCCAGCAGCCAAGCCGAGGGATCTAACTATGGCTACACCTTC.

The chain couples TRBV15 to TRBJ1-1; no definite D call. CDR1 is LNHNV, CDR2 YYDKDF, per germline (reference sequence). Trimming removed 4 bases at V and 7 bases at J, with 19 bases between. This CDR3 comprises 15 residues. The CDR3 protein is CATSTPGPAGGEAFF. The CDR3 DNA reads TGTGCCACCAGCACCCCGGGCCCGGCGGGTGGTGAAGCTTTCTTT.

The chain has TRBV27 and TRBJ2-2; TRBD1 is a possible D gene (5 bases). CDR3 length equals 15 residues. CDR1 and CDR2 from the germline V gene are MNHEY and SMNVEV (reference sequence). Between the trimmed V and J ends, which lost 5 bases and 2 bases, there was a span of 12 bases. The CDR3 here is CASSRATDNTGELFF. DNA of the CDR3: TGTGCCAGCAGTAGGGCGACAGATAACACCGGGGAGCTGTTTTTT.

The chain carries TRBV11-2 and TRBJ2-7; maybe TRBD1 (5 bases). The CDR3 runs 12 residues. Deletions cut 1 base from V and 6 bases from J, with 7 bases between. Germline CDR1 reads SGHAT; CDR2 reads FQNNGV. The CDR3 DNA follows: TGTGCCAGCAGCTTAGTACAGGCCGAGCAGTACTTC. As protein: CASSLVQAEQYF.

V usage is TRBV4-3 and J usage is TRBJ1-3, with D possibly matching TRBD1 (5 bases). The germline V and J ends were trimmed by 4 bases and 4 bases, with 14 bases remaining between them. The germline V gene encodes CDR1 LGHNA and CDR2 YSLEER. The CDR3 spans 15 residues. DNA of the CDR3: TGCGCCAGCAGCCGATGGACGGGGGGAGGAAACACCATATATTTT. Amino acid sequence: CASSRWTGGGNTIYF.

The CDR3: CASSLTKGNTIYF. The CDR3 nucleotides are TGTGCCAGCAGTTTAACAAAAGGAAACACCATATATTTT. V gene TRBV28 combines with J gene TRBJ1-3; D ambiguous. Trimming stripped 2 bases from V and 4 bases from J, with 6 bases between. The CDR3 consists of 13 residues. The germline V gene has CDR1 MDHEN and CDR2 SYDVKM.

The V and J genes are TRBV7-3 and TRBJ2-2; no clear D. V lost 6 bases to trimming and J lost 4 bases, with 9 bases between them. The V gene's germline CDR1 is SGHTA and CDR2 FQGTGA. This CDR3 region has 13 residues. CDR3 nucleotides: TGTGCCAGCAGGTTGGCCCCCACCGGGGAGCTGTTTTTT. Translated, it gives CASRLAPTGELFF.

The chain employs TRBV7-9 and TRBJ2-5; no definite D call. Per germline, CDR1 SEHNR and CDR2 FQNEAQ (reference sequence). This CDR3 is built from 17 residues. Deletions cut 2 bases from V and 5 bases from J, with 21 bases between. The CDR3 spells CASSLSPGRAGLETQYF. CDR3 nucleotide sequence: TGTGCCAGCAGCTTATCCCCTGGGCGAGCAGGTTTGGAGACCCAGTACTTC.

This chain links TRBV28 with TRBJ2-2; no clear D gene. Germline V gives CDR1 MDHEN, CDR2 SYDVKM. The CDR3 is 14 residues long. The germline V and J ends were trimmed by 5 bases and 4 bases, with 11 bases remaining between them. The CDR3 DNA reads as TGTGCCAGCAGTCCCCACACACCCACCGGGGAGCTGTTTTTT. Residues: CASSPHTPTGELFF.

The V gene is TRBV7-9, the J gene TRBJ1-1; 8 nucleotides agree with TRBD1. V shed 2 bases, J shed 11 bases, and the junction held 4 bases outside the gene matches. Germline CDR1 and CDR2: SEHNR and FQNEAQ (reference sequence). This CDR3 is built from 12 residues. For the CDR3, the DNA is TGTGCCAGCAGCTTATCAGGGGGCTCGGCTTTCTTT. Its translation is CASSLSGGSAFF.

The V gene is TRBV11-1, the J gene TRBJ2-7, with 8 bases identical to TRBD1. The CDR3 length is 15 residues. The trim removed 1 base at V and 2 bases at J, leaving 4 bases unmatched. Germline lookup yields CDR1 SGHAT and CDR2 FQDESV (reference sequence). The DNA of the CDR3 is TGTGCCAGCAGCTTAGGTCCGGGACAGGCCTACGAGCAGTACTTC. The encoded protein is CASSLGPGQAYEQYF.

V is TRBV28 and J is TRBJ1-1; D not certain. Germline assignment: CDR1 MDHEN and CDR2 SYDVKM. The CDR3 has 13 amino acids. V was pared by 8 bases and J by 0 bases, with 10 bases between. The CDR3 sequence is CASGRNMNTEAFF. The CDR3 nucleotides are TGTGCCAGCGGCCGTAACATGAACACTGAAGCTTTCTTT. Together with reference TRBV28 and TRBJ1-1, the CDR3 gives the full variable domain: DVKVTQSSRYLVKRTGEKVFLECVQDMDHENMFWYRQDPGLGLRLIYFSYDVKMKEKGDIPEGYSVSREKKERFSLILESASTNQTSMYLCASGRNMNTEAFFGQGTRLTVV.

The chain couples TRBV6-1 to TRBJ2-4; 11 bases match TRBD1. Per the germline V gene, CDR1 is MNHNS and CDR2 is SASEGT. This CDR3 spans 16 amino acids. V gave up 2 bases and J gave up 8 bases; unmatched junction bases: 8. CDR3 sequence (DNA): TGTGCCAGCAGTGAAATCCCAGGGACAGGGGGGGACATTCAGTACTTC. Its translation is CASSEIPGTGGDIQYF.

J is TRBJ2-2 and V is TRBV28; a possible D gene is TRBD2 (7 bases). This CDR3 is built from 15 residues. V was trimmed by 5 bases and J by 3 bases, leaving 13 bases between them. The germline V gene encodes CDR1 MDHEN and CDR2 SYDVKM. This CDR3 reads CASSLGGGDTGELFF. CDR3 DNA: TGTGCCAGCAGTCTGGGGGGGGGCGACACCGGGGAGCTGTTTTTT.

The chain is built from TRBV29-1 and TRBJ2-1, with D tentatively TRBD2 (5 bases). V lost 3 bases and J lost 7, with 10 bases in between. Germline CDR1 and CDR2: SQVTM and ANQGSEA. The CDR3 is 12 residues long. The DNA of the CDR3 is TGCAGCGTTGACGGGGAATCGAATGAGCAGTTCTTC. Translation gives CSVDGESNEQFF.

In nucleotides, the CDR3 is TGTGCCAGCAGTTACGCGGCTAGCGGGGCTCCATACGAGCAGTACTTC. It encodes CASSYAASGAPYEQYF. The chain links TRBV6-5 to TRBJ2-7; 9 bases agree with TRBD2. V gave up 2 bases and J gave up 4 bases; unmatched junction bases: 9. The CDR3 extends over 16 amino acids. Germline V gives CDR1 MNHEY, CDR2 SVGAGI.

This chain uses TRBV28 with TRBJ1-1; D might be TRBD1 (5 bases). Germline V gene sequence: CDR1 MDHEN, CDR2 SYDVKM. Trimming stripped 3 bases from V and 2 bases from J, with 13 bases between. The CDR3 covers 15 residues. CDR3 amino acids: CASSFRREVNTEAFF. The CDR3 nucleotides are TGTGCCAGCAGTTTCCGCAGGGAGGTAAACACTGAAGCTTTCTTT. The variable domain in full, completed from reference TRBV28 and TRBJ1-1, reads DVKVTQSSRYLVKRTGEKVFLECVQDMDHENMFWYRQDPGLGLRLIYFSYDVKMKEKGDIPEGYSVSREKKERFSLILESASTNQTSMYLCASSFRREVNTEAFFGQGTRLTVV.

The chain combines TRBV2 with TRBJ2-2, with D possibly matching TRBD1 (6 bases). Germline assignment: CDR1 SNHLY and CDR2 FYNNEI. This CDR3 spans 11 amino acids. The CDR3: CVTGWAGELFF. The CDR3, as DNA: TGTGTTACAGGGTGGGCCGGGGAGCTGTTTTTT.

The chain employs TRBV20-1 and TRBJ2-1, with D maybe TRBD1 (5 bases). Per germline, CDR1 DFQATT and CDR2 SNEGSKA (reference sequence). V gave up 4 bases and J gave up 6 bases, with 7 bases separating them. CDR3 length equals 11 residues. The CDR3 reads CSATQGNEQFF. DNA for the CDR3: TGCAGTGCTACCCAGGGCAATGAGCAGTTCTTC.

The rearrangement uses TRBV19 and TRBJ2-3; 7 bases line up with TRBD1. CDR1 LNHDA and CDR2 SQIVND come from the germline V gene (reference sequence). The length of the CDR3 is 15 residues. J gave up 0 bases and V 3 bases, and 3 bases lay outside the gene matches. The DNA for the CDR3 is TGTGCCAGTAGTATGGGACAGTCTAGCACAGATACGCAGTATTTT. This codes for CASSMGQSSTDTQYF. Variable domain in full (rest from reference TRBV19 and TRBJ2-3): DGGITQSPKYLFRKEGQNVTLSCEQNLNHDAMYWYRQDPGQGLRLIYYSQIVNDFQKGDIAEGYSVSREKKESFPLTVTSAQKNPTAFYLCASSMGQSSTDTQYFGPGTRLTVL.

The chain couples TRBV29-1 to TRBJ2-3, with 9 bases identical to TRBD1. Per the germline V gene, CDR1 is SQVTM and CDR2 is ANQGSEA. The CDR3 sequence is 14 residues long. Unmatched junction bases numbered 8, after V lost 4 bases and J lost 6 bases. CDR3 in amino acids: CSVARTGVADTQYF. CDR3 bases: TGCAGCGTTGCGAGGACAGGGGTGGCGGATACGCAGTATTTT.